This is a list of T cell receptor beta chains from one sample in a study of blood T cell repertoires in COVID-19. The repertoire was sequenced with immunoSEQ multiplex PCR; TCRdb's copy has only in-frame clones and lacks some. The sample holds about 89,000 clones; about 91% are singletons and the top ten take over 0.45%. The sample comprised peripheral blood. Receptors were obtained from a man in his 60s with acute or convalescent COVID-19. Each CDR3 is given with its conserved first and last residue. D genes are given only for firm matches. For some rows the clone size is stated as once, few or many, or as a class when expanded; others skip it.

cdr3_nt	cdr3_aa	d_call	j_call	v_call	clone_size
TGTGCCAGCAGCGCACGGGCGGGGACCTCCTACGAGCAGTACTTC	CASSARAGTSYEQYF	-	TRBJ2-7	TRBV7-2	-
TGTGCCAGCAGCCAAGATTTAGGGGGCGGTAGTGGCTACACCTTC	CASSQDLGGGSGYTF	TRBD1	TRBJ1-2	TRBV3-1/TRBV3-2	-
TGTGCCATCAGTGATTTAGAGGGGCTAGCGGGAGGCAATGAGCAGTTCTTC	CAISDLEGLAGGNEQFF	TRBD2	TRBJ2-1	TRBV10-3	-
TGTGCCAGCAGTTTAAACAGGGCTAGCAATCAGCCCCAGCATTTT	CASSLNRASNQPQHF	-	TRBJ1-5	TRBV27	-
TGTGCCAGCAGATCCTCGAAACAGGGGGATGAGCAGTTCTTC	CASRSSKQGDEQFF	TRBD1	TRBJ2-1	TRBV6-5	-
TGCGCCAGCAGCGGGCGGCTAGCGGGAGAGGTTGAGCAGTTCTTC	CASSGRLAGEVEQFF	TRBD2	TRBJ2-1	TRBV5-1	-
TGTGTCAGCACCTTACTAGCGGGGGGGCCGAATGAGCAGTTCTTC	CVSTLLAGGPNEQFF	TRBD2	TRBJ2-1	TRBV27	-
TGTGCCAGCAGCTTAGAGGGGGTTACTAACTATGGCTACACCTTC	CASSLEGVTNYGYTF	-	TRBJ1-2	TRBV7-2	-
TGTGCCAGCAGTGCTAGCGGGGGCAACTACGAGCAGTACTTC	CASSASGGNYEQYF	TRBD2	TRBJ2-7	TRBV2	-
TGTGCCAGCAGCACAATAAACCAAGAGACCCAGTACTTC	CASSTINQETQYF	-	TRBJ2-5	TRBV5-4	once
TGCGCCAGCAGCTTGGAGGCGGGCTCTGGAAACACCATATATTTT	CASSLEAGSGNTIYF	-	TRBJ1-3	TRBV5-1	once
TGCGCCAGCAGTCGAAGCGGGATGGGATCAGATACGCAGTATTTT	CASSRSGMGSDTQYF	TRBD2	TRBJ2-3	TRBV23-1	-
TGTGCCAGCGAAGGGTCGGGGAGTCTTGGCTACGAGCAGTACTTC	CASEGSGSLGYEQYF	-	TRBJ2-7	TRBV2	-
TGTGCCAGCAGTAGGGGGTTCGGGGAGCTGTTTTTT	CASSRGFGELFF	-	TRBJ2-2	TRBV12-3/TRBV12-4	few
TGTGCCAGCAGGGCGGGAGACAGGGGGCGGGCGTACTTC	CASRAGDRGRAYF	TRBD1	TRBJ2-4	TRBV27	-
TGTGCCAGCTCACCGGGACAGGCCTTCTCTGGAAACACCATATATTTT	CASSPGQAFSGNTIYF	TRBD1	TRBJ1-3	TRBV18	once
TGTGCCAGCTCACCGTACCAGGGACAGGGGGCTCCTGAAGCTTTCTTT	CASSPYQGQGAPEAFF	TRBD1	TRBJ1-1	TRBV18	once
TGTGCCAGCAGCGTAGATTCAGGGGGCTATGGCTACACCTTC	CASSVDSGGYGYTF	TRBD1	TRBJ1-2	TRBV9	few
TGTGCCAGCAGCTTAAAAGGGGGCGAACTCTACGAGCAGTACTTC	CASSLKGGELYEQYF	TRBD1	TRBJ2-7	TRBV7-9	-
TGTGCCAGCAGCCAAGATAGCGGGAATGGAAACACCATATATTTT	CASSQDSGNGNTIYF	-	TRBJ1-3	TRBV3-1/TRBV3-2	-
TGTGCCAGCAGTACCGCCAGACTGAATGAAAAACTGTTTTTT	CASSTARLNEKLFF	-	TRBJ1-4	TRBV28	-
TGTGCCATCAGGCCGGGACAGGGGGCGCAGGGGTCGAGTACAGATACGCAGTATTTT	CAIRPGQGAQGSSTDTQYF	TRBD1	TRBJ2-3	TRBV10-3	-
TGTGCCACCAGCAGAGATCTGGAGACAGATACGCAGTATTTT	CATSRDLETDTQYF	-	TRBJ2-3	TRBV15	few
TGTGCCAGCACCAGACAGGGGCGAGATCAGCCCCAGCATTTT	CASTRQGRDQPQHF	TRBD1	TRBJ1-5	TRBV6-5	few
TGCGCCAGCAGCCCCGGGGGGCCAGAGACCCAGTACTTC	CASSPGGPETQYF	-	TRBJ2-5	TRBV5-1	-
TGCGCCAGCAGCCAGACTGGATCCTACGAGCAGTACTTC	CASSQTGSYEQYF	-	TRBJ2-7	TRBV5-1	-
TGTGCCAGCAGCTTCGGGACTAGCGGGAACTACAATGAGCAGTTCTTC	CASSFGTSGNYNEQFF	TRBD2	TRBJ2-1	TRBV5-6	-
TGTGCCAGCGCCGGGGGGGGGCTGGCAGATACGCAGTATTTT	CASAGGGLADTQYF	TRBD2	TRBJ2-3	TRBV27	-